In this sample, the clone carrying this TCR beta chain turned up a few times. Its target is unknown. The data were obtained in a study of T cell repertoires in cytomegalovirus infection. Whole-study context: Recently identified HLA-C-restricted and well-studied HLA-B-restricted CMV epitopes were used. An indication of both CMV infection and matching HLA type came from public TCR beta signatures. Study-wide results and limits: Frequencies of public TCR beta families were cumulated, and this identified carriers of CMV plus the relevant HLA. Clonotypes of TCR beta that were HLA-C-restricted and CMV-specific dominated the ex vivo response.

Trimming pared 0 bases from V and 1 base from J, leaving 13 bases between. Per the germline V gene, CDR1 is DFQATT and CDR2 is SNEGSKA (reference sequence). The CDR3 is 16 amino acids. Using its own MiXCR run on the reads, TCRdb lists one record per CDR3 protein. The table lists about 920,000 distinct CDR3 sequences, about 33% of them singletons. The J gene is TRBJ2-1, the V gene TRBV20-1; D may match TRBD1 or TRBD2 (6 bases each). The clonotype originates from a human donor in good health (CMV status not recorded). Some clones in this sample may be carry-over from other donors' samples. The material was cultured CD8+ T cells from PBMCs, obtained from culture after CMV antigen stimulation. The CDR3 reads CSARDLGGASYNEQFF. CDR3 coding DNA: TGCAGTGCTAGAGATCTGGGGGGCGCTTCCTACAATGAGCAGTTCTTC.